This T cell receptor (beta chain) derives from a study of T cell repertoires in cytomegalovirus infection. General study findings and limits: People with CMV and the relevant HLA were identified by cumulative public TCR beta family frequency.

This clonotype showed up many times. Its specificity is not known. Using its own MiXCR run on the reads, TCRdb lists one record per CDR3 protein. The sample contains 250,000 or so distinct CDR3 sequences, roughly 10% of which appear only once. The sample comprised PBMCs. This clonotype was sampled from a human donor in good health (CMV status not recorded). Some clones in this sample may be carry-over from other donors' samples.

The CDR3 DNA is TGTGCCAGCAGCCCCGGGACAGGGGACTACAATGAGCAGTTCTTC. It encodes CASSPGTGDYNEQFF. This chain uses TRBV4-2 with TRBJ2-1; 10 nucleotides line up with TRBD1. This CDR3 is built from 15 residues. J lost 3 bases, V lost 4 bases, and 3 bases had no gene match. CDR1 is LGHNA, CDR2 YNFKEQ, per germline.